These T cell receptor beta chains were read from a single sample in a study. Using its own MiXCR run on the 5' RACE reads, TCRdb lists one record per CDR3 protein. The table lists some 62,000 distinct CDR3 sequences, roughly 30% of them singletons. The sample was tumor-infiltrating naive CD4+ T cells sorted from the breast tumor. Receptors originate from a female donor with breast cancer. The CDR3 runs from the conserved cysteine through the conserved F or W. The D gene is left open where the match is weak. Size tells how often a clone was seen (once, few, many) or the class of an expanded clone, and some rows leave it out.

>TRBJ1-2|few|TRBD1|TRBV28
TGTGCCAGCAGTTTCGCGTCGGACAGGGAAGGCTACACCTTC
CASSFASDREGYTF
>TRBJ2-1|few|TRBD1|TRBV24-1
TGTGCCACCAGTGATCATACAGGGGCCCTCTACAATGAGCAGTTCTTC
CATSDHTGALYNEQFF
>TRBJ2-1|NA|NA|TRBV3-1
TGTGCCAGCAGCGTAAACAGTCACAATGAGCAGTTCTTC
CASSVNSHNEQFF
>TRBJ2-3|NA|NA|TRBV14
TGTGCCAGCCTGCAAAACACAGATACGCAGTATTTT
CASLQNTDTQYF
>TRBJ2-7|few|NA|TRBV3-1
TGTGCCAGCAGCATAGATTACGAGCAGTACTTC
CASSIDYEQYF
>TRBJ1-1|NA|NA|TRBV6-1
TGCGCCAGCACCGACCAGCCAGAGGGGAACACTGAAGCTTTCTTT
CASTDQPEGNTEAFF
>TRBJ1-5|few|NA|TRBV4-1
TGCGCCAGCAGCCAGGGGACGGATCGGCCCCAGCATTTT
CASSQGTDRPQHF
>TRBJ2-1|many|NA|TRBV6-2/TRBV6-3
TGTGCCAGCAGTCGGGACTACAATGAGCAGTTCTTC
CASSRDYNEQFF
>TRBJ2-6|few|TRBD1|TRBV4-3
TGCGCCAGCAGCCAAAGGGACAGGGGCGCCTCTGGGGCCAACGTCCTGACTTTC
CASSQRDRGASGANVLTF
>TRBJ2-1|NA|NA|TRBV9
TGTGCCAGCAGCGCGACGCTTGACAGTTACAATGAGCAGTTCTTC
CASSATLDSYNEQFF
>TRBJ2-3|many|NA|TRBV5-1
TGCGCCAGCAGCCGCGAGGTGGGATTAGGCACAGATACGCAGTATTTT
CASSREVGLGTDTQYF
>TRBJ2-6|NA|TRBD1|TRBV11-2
TGTGCCAGCAGACGCCCGGGACAGGGGCAATTCTCTGGGGCCAACGTCCTGACTTTC
CASRRPGQGQFSGANVLTF
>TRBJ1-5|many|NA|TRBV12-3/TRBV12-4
TGTGCCAGCAGCTCAGGACTGGGTCGGCCCCAGCATTTT
CASSSGLGRPQHF
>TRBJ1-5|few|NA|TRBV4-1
TGCGCCAGCAGCCAAGAAGGTAGCAATCAGCCCCAGCATTTT
CASSQEGSNQPQHF
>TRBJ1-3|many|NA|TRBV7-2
TGTGCCAGCAGCCCGATGGGCCCTACTCTGGGAAACACCATATATTTT
CASSPMGPTLGNTIYF
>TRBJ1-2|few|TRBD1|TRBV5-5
TGTGCCAGCAGCAATGGACAGGGTTCCTATGGCTACACCTTC
CASSNGQGSYGYTF
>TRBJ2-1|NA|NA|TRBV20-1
TGCAGTGCTAGAGCTTACAATGAGCAGTTCTTC
CSARAYNEQFF
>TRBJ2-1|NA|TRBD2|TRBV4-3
TGCACCAGCAGCCAATCTGGACTAGCGGGTGAGCAGTTCTTC
CTSSQSGLAGEQFF